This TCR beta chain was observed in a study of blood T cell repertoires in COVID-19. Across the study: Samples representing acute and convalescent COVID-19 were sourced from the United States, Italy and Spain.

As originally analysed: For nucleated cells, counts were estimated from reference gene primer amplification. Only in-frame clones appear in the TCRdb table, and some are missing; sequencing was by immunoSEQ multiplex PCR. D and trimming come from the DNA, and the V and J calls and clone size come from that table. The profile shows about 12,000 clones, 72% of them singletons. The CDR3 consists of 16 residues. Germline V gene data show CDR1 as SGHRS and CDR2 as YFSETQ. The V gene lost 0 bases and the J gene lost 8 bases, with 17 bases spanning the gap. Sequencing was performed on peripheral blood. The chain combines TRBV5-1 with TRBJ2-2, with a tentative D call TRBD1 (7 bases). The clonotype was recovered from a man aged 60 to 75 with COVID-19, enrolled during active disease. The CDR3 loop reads CASSLVVQGGRGELFF. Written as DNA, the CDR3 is TGCGCCAGCAGCTTGGTCGTCCAGGGGGGAAGAGGGGAGCTGTTTTTT.